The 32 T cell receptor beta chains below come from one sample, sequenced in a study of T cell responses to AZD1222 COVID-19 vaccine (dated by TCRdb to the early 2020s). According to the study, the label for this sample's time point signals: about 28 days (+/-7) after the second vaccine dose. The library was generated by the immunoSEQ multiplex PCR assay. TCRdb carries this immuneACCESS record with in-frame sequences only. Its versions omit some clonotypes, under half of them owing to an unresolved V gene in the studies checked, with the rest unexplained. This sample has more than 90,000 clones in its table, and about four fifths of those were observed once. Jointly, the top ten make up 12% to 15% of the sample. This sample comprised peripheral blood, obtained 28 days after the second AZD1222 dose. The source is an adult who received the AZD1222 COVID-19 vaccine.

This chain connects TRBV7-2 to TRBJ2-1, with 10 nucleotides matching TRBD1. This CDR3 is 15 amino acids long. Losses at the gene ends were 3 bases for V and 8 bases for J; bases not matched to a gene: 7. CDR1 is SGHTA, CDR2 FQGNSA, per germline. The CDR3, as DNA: TGTGCCAGCAGCTTCCGGGACAGGGGTCACCATGAGCAGTTCTTC. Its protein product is CASSFRDRGHHEQFF.

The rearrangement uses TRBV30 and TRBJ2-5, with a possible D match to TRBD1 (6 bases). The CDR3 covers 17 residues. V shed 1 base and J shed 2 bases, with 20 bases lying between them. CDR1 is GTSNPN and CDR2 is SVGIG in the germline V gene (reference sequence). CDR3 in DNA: TGTGCCTGGAGTGCCATCCCAGGGACAACCACTCAAGAGACCCAGTACTTC. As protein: CAWSAIPGTTTQETQYF.

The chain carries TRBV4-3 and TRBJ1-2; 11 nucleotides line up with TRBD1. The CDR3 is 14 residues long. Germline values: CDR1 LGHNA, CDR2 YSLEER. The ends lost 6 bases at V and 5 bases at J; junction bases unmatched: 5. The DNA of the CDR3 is TGCGCCAGCAGTAGGACAGGGGGCAATTATGGCTACACCTTC. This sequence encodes CASSRTGGNYGYTF.

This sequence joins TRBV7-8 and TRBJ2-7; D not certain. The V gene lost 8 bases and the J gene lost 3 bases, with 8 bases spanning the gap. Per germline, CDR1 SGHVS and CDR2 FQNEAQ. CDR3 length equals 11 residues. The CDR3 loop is CASSSRYEQYF. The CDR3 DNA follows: TGTGCCAGCTCCTCCCGCTACGAGCAGTACTTC.

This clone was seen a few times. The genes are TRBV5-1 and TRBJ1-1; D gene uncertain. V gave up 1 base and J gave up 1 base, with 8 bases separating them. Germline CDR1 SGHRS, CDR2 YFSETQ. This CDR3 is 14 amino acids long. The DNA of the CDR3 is TGCGCCAGCAGCTTGAACGCCGAGAACACTGAAGCTTTCTTT. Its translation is CASSLNAENTEAFF.

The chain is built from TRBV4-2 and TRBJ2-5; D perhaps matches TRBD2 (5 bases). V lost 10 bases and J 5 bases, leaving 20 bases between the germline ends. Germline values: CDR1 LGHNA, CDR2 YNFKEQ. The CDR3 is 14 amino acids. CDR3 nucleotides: TGTGCCACCACCCCAGGTCGAGGGCGGGAGACCCAGTACTTC. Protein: CATTPGRGRETQYF.

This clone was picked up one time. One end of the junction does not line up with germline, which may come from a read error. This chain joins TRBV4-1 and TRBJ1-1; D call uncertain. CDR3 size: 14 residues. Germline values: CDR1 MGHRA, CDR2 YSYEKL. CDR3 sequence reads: CASSQYQGNNEAFF. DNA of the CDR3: TGCGCCAGCAGCCAATATCAAGGGAACAATGAAGCTTTCTTT.

In DNA, the CDR3 is TGTGCCAGCGGATACCCAGGGGCTGAGGGCTACACCTTC. It is translated as CASGYPGAEGYTF. The rearrangement joins TRBV6-5 to TRBJ1-2; possible D gene TRBD1, 6 bases. The CDR3 has 13 residues. The germline CDR1 and CDR2 sequences are MNHEY and SVGAGI. Deletions cut 8 bases from V and 8 bases from J, with 18 bases between.

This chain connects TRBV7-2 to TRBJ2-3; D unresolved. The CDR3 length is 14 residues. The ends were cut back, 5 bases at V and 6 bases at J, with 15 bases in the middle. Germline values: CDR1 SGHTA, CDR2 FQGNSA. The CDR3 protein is CASSPRPLVDTQYF. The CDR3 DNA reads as TGTGCCAGCAGCCCTAGACCCCTCGTGGATACGCAGTATTTT.

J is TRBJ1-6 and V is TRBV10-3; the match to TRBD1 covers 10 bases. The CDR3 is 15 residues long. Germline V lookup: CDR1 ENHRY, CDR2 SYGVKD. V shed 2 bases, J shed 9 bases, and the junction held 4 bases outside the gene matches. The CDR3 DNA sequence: TGTGCCATCAGTGAGGGACAGGGGGGATTTTCACCCCTCCACTTT. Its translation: CAISEGQGGFSPLHF.

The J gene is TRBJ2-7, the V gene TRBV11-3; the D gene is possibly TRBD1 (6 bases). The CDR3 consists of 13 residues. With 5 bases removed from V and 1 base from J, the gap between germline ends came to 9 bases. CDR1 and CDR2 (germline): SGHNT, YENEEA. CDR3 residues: CASSVQGSYEQYF. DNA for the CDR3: TGTGCCAGCAGCGTACAGGGTTCCTACGAGCAGTACTTC. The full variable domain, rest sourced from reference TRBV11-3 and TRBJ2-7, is EAGVVQSPRYKIIEKKQPVAFWCNPISGHNTLYWYLQNLGQGPELLIRYENEEAVDDSQLPKDRFSAERLKGVDSTLKIQPAELGDSAVYLCASSVQGSYEQYFGPGTRLTVT.

The CDR3 loop reads CASSTHRGRNEKLFF. CDR3 in DNA: TGTGCCAGTAGTACCCACAGGGGCAGAAATGAAAAACTGTTTTTT. V gene TRBV19 combines with J gene TRBJ1-4; 7 bases agree with TRBD1. Germline CDR1 reads LNHDA; CDR2 reads SQIVND (reference sequence). The CDR3 has 15 residues. V was clipped by 4 bases and J by 5 bases; unmatched bases: 7.

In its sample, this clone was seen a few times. The CDR3 sequence: CASSYGAGQGTEAFF. The CDR3 nucleotides are TGTGCCAGCAGTTATGGGGCAGGGCAAGGCACTGAAGCTTTCTTT. The rearrangement joins TRBV6-5 to TRBJ1-1, with D possibly TRBD1 on 5 matching bases. There are 15 residues in the CDR3. Germline V gene lookup returns CDR1 MNHEY and CDR2 SVGAGI. V was pared by 3 bases and J by 4 bases, with 15 bases between.

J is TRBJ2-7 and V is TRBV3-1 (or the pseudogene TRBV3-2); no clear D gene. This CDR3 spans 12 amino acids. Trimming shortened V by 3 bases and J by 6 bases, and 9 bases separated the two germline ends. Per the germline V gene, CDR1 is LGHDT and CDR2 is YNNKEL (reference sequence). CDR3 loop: CASSHDVGEQYF. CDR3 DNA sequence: TGTGCCAGCAGCCATGATGTGGGCGAGCAGTACTTC.

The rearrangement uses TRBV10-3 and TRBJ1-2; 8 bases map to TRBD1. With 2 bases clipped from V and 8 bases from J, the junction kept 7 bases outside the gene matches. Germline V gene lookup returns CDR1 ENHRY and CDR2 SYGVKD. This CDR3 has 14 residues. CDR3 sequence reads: CAISEPTGAPGYTF. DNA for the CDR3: TGTGCCATCAGTGAGCCGACAGGGGCCCCCGGCTACACCTTC.

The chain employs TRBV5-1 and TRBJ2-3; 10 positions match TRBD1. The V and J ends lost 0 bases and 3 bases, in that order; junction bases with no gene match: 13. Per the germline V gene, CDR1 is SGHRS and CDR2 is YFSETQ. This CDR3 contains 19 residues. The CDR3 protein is CASSLEGGTGATSTDTQYF. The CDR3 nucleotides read TGCGCCAGCAGCTTGGAAGGCGGGACAGGGGCTACCTCAACAGATACGCAGTATTTT.

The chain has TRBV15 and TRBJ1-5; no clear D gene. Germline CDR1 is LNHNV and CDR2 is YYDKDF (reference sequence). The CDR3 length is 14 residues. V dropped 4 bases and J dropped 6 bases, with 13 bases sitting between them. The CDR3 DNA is TGTGCCACCAGCATAGAGGGATTCGGTCAGCCCCAGCATTTT. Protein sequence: CATSIEGFGQPQHF.

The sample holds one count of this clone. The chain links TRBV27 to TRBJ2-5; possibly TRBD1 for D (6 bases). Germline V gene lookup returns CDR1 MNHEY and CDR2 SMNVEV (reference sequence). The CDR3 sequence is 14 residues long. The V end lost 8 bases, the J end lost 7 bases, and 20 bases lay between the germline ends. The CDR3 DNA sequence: TGTGCCAGCCGCCAGGGGCAGCTTGGGGGGACCCAGTACTTC. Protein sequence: CASRQGQLGGTQYF.

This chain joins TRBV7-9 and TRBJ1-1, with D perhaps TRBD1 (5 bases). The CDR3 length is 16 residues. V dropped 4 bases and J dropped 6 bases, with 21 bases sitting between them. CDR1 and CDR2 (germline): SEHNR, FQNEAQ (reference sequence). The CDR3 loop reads CASSWGGGLKAPEAFF. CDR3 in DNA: TGTGCCAGCAGCTGGGGCGGGGGACTCAAGGCGCCTGAAGCTTTCTTT.

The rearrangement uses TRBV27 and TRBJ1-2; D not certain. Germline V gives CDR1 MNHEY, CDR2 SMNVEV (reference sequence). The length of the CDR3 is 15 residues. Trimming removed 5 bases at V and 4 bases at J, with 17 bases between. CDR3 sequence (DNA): TGTGCCAGCAGTCCCCTAATCTACTGGGGCTATGGCTACACCTTC. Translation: CASSPLIYWGYGYTF.

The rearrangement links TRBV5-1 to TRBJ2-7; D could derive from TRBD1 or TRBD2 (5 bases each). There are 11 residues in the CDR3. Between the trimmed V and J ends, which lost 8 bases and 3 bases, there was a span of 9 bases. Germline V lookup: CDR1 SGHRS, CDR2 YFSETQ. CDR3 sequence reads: CASRDVYEQYF. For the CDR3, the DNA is TGCGCCAGTAGGGACGTCTACGAGCAGTACTTC.

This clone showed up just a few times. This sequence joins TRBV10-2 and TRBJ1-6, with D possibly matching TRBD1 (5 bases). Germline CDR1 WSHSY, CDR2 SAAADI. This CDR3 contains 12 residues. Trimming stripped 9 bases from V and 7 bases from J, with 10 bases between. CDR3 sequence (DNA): TGCGCCAGTCGGGACCCGAATTCACCCCTCCACTTT. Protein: CASRDPNSPLHF.

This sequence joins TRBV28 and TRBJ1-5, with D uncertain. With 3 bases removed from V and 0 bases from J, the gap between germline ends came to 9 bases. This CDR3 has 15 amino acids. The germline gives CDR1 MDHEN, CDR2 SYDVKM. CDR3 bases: TGTGCCAGCAGTTTCGGCGGTTATAGCAATCAGCCCCAGCATTTT. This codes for CASSFGGYSNQPQHF.

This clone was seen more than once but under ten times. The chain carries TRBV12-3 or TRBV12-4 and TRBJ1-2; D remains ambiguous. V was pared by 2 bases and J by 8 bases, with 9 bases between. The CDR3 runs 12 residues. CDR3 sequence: CASSLRQQGYTF. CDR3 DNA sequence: TGTGCCAGCAGTTTAAGGCAGCAGGGCTACACCTTC.

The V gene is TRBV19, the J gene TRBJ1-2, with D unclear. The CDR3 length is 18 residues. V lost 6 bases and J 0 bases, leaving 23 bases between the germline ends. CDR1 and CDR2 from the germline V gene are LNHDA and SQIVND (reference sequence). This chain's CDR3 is CASRPFRGLYKSNYGYTF. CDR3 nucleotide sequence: TGTGCCAGTAGGCCCTTCCGCGGGTTGTATAAGTCTAACTATGGCTACACCTTC. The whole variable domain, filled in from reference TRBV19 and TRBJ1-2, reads DGGITQSPKYLFRKEGQNVTLSCEQNLNHDAMYWYRQDPGQGLRLIYYSQIVNDFQKGDIAEGYSVSREKKESFPLTVTSAQKNPTAFYLCASRPFRGLYKSNYGYTFGSGTRLTVV.

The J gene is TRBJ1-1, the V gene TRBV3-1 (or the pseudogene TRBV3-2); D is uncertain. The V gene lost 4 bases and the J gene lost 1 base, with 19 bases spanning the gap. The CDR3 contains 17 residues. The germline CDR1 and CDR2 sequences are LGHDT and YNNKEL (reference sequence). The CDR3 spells CASSPRTWRNANTEAFF. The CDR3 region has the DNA TGTGCCAGCAGCCCCCGGACTTGGAGAAATGCGAACACTGAAGCTTTCTTT.

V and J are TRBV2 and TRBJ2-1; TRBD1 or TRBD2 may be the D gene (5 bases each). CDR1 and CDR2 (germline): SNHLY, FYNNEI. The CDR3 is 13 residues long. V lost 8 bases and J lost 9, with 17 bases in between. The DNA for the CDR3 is TGTGCCAGCGGGTCAGATCCGAGGGGTGAGCAGTTCTTC. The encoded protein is CASGSDPRGEQFF.

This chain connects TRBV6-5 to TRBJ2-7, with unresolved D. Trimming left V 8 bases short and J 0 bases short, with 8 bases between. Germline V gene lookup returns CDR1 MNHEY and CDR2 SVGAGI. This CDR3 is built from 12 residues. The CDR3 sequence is CASWSVSYEQYF. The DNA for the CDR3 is TGTGCCAGCTGGTCAGTCTCCTACGAGCAGTACTTC.

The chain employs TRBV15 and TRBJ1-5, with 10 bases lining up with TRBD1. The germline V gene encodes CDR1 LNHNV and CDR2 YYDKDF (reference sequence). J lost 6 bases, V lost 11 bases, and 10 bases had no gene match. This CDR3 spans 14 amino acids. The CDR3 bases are TGTGCCTCCCGGGACAGGGGATCAGGTCAGCCCCAGCATTTT. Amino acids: CASRDRGSGQPQHF.

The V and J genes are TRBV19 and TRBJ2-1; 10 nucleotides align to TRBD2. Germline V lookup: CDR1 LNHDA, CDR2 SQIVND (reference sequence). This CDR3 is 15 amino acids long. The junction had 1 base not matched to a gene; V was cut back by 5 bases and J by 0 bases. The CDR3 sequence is CASSRTSGSYNEQFF. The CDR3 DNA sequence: TGTGCCAGTAGTCGGACTAGCGGCTCCTACAATGAGCAGTTCTTC.

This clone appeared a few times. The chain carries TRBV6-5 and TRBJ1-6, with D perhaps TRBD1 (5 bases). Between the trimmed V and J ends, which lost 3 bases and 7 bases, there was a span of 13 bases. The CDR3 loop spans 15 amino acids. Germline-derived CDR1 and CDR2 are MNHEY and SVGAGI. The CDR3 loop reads CASSYFTGENSPLHF. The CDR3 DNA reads TGTGCCAGCAGTTATTTTACAGGAGAAAATTCACCCCTCCACTTT.

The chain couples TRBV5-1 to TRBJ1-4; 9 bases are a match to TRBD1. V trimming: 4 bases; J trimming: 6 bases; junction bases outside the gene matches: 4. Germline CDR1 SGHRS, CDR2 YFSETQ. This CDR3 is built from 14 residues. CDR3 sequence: CASSLGQGYEKLFF. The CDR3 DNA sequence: TGCGCCAGCAGCCTGGGACAGGGTTATGAAAAACTGTTTTTT. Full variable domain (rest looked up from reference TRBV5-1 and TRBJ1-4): KAGVTQTPRYLIKTRGQQVTLSCSPISGHRSVSWYQQTPGQGLQFLFEYFSETQRNKGNFPGRFSGRQFSNSRSEMNVSTLELGDSALYLCASSLGQGYEKLFFGSGTQLSVL.